The clone carrying this T cell receptor beta chain has just a few counts. The CDR3 has 12 amino acids. Trimming shortened V by 3 bases and J by 11 bases, and 8 bases separated the two germline ends. Germline CDR1 reads MDHEN; CDR2 reads SYDVKM. Described time point: persistent/refractory GD, antithyroid drugs over 5 years with positive TRAb. Scientists built the TCR library using RNA that was extracted from PBMCs. One endocrinology department in Xi'an, China, was where patients came from. iRepertoire HTBI primers and Arm-PCR of CDR3 regions built TCR beta libraries. TCRdb analysed the multiplex PCR reads with MiXCR anew, one entry per CDR3 protein. There are about 660,000 distinct CDR3 sequences in the sample; around 30% occur only once, and roughly 46% lies in the top ten. This sample was included in a study of regulatory T cells in long-lasting Graves disease.

Sequenced here: peripheral blood mononuclear cells (PBMCs), sampled when the disease was refractory, from a patient treated with antithyroid drugs. The sequence was collected from a female donor with Graves disease. This chain links TRBV28 with TRBJ1-6; tentative D call: TRBD1 (5 bases). In DNA form, the CDR3 reads TGTGCCAGCAGTTTCGGGGGGGCACCCCTCCACTTT. It codes for CASSFGGAPLHF. The variable domain in full, completed from reference TRBV28 and TRBJ1-6, reads DVKVTQSSRYLVKRTGEKVFLECVQDMDHENMFWYRQDPGLGLRLIYFSYDVKMKEKGDIPEGYSVSREKKERFSLILESASTNQTSMYLCASSFGGAPLHFGNGTRLTVT.